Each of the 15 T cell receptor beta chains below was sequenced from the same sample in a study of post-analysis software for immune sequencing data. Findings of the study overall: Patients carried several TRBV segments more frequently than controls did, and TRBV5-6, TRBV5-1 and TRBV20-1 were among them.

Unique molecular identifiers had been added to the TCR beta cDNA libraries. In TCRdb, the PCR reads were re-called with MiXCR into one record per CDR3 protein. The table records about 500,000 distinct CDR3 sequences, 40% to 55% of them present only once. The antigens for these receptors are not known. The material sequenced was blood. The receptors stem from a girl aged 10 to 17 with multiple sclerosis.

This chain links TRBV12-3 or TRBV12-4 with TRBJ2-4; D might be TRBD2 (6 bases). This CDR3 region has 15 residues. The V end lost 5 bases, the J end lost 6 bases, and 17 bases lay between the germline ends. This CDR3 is CASSPTGVIGNIQYF. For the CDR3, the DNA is TGTGCCAGCAGTCCCACGGGAGTGATCGGAAACATTCAGTACTTC.

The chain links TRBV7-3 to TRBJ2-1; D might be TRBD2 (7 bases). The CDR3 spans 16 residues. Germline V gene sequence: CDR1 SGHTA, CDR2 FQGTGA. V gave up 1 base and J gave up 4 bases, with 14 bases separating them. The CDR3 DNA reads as TGTGCCAGCAGCTTAAAGGGGGGGCAACTATACAATGAGCAGTTCTTC. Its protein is CASSLKGGQLYNEQFF.

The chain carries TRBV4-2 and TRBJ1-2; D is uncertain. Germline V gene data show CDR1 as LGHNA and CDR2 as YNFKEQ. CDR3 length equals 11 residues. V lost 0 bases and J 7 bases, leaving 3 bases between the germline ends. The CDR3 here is CASSQELGYTF. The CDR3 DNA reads TGTGCCAGCAGCCAAGAGCTTGGCTACACCTTC.

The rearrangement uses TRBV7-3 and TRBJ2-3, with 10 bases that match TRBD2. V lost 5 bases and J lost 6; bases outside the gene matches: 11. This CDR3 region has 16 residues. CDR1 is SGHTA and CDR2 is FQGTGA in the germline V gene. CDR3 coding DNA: TGTGCCAGCAGCCCCAGCGGGAGGGCCACTCCGGATACGCAGTATTTT. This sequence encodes CASSPSGRATPDTQYF.

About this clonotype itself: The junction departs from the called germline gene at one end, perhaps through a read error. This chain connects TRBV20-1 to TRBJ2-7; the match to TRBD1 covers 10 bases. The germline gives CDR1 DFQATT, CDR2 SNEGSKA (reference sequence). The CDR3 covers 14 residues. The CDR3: CSTRDGDRGYEQYF. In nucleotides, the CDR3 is TGCAGTACTAGAGATGGGGACAGGGGCTACGAGCAGTACTTC.

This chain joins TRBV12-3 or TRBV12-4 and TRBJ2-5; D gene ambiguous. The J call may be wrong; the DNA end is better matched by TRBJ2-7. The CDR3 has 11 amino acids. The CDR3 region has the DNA TGTGCCAGCAGTTTGCTCTCCGAGCAGTACTTC. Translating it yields CASSLLSEQYF.

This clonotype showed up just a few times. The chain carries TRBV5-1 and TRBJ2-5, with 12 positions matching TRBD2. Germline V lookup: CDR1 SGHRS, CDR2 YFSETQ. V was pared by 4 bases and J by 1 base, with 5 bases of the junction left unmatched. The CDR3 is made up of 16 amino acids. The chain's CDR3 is CASSRRTSGTQETQYF. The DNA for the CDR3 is TGCGCCAGCAGCCGTCGGACTAGCGGGACCCAAGAGACCCAGTACTTC.

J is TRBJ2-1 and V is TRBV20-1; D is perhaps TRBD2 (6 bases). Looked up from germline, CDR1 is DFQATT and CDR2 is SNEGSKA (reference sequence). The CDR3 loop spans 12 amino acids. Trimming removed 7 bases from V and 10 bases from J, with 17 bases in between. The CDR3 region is CSGTGGMGEQFF. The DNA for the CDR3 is TGCAGTGGGACTGGCGGGATGGGAGAGCAGTTCTTC.

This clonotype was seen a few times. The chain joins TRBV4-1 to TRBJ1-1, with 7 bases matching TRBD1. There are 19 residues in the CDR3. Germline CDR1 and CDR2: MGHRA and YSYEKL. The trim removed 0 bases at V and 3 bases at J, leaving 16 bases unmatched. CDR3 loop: CASSQDQFSTGRGDTEAFF. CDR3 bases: TGCGCCAGCAGCCAAGATCAGTTTTCGACAGGGAGAGGGGACACTGAAGCTTTCTTT.

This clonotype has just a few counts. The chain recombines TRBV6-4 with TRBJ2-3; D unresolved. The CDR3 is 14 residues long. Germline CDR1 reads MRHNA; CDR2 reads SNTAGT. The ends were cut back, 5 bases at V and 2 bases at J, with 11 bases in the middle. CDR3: CASSRADTTDTQYF. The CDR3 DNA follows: TGTGCCAGCAGTAGGGCGGATACCACAGATACGCAGTATTTT.

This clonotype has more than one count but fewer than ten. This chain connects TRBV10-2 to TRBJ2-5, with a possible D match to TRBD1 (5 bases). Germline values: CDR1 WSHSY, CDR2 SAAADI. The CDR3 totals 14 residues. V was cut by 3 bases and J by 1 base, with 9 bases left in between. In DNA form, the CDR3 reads TGCGCCAGCAGTGATGGGGCGATCCAAGAGACCCAGTACTTC. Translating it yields CASSDGAIQETQYF.

CDR3 DNA: TGTGCCAGCAGTCTGACAGGGGACGGTTTGTACGAGCAGTACTTC. Protein product: CASSLTGDGLYEQYF. This chain connects TRBV28 to TRBJ2-7; 8 bases fit TRBD1. V trimming: 5 bases; J trimming: 4 bases; junction bases outside the gene matches: 10. The CDR3 totals 15 residues. Germline V gene lookup returns CDR1 MDHEN and CDR2 SYDVKM.

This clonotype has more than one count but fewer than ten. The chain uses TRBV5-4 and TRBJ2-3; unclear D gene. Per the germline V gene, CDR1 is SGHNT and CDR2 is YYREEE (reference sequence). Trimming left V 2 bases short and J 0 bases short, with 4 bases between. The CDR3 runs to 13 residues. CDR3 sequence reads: CASSLHSTDTQYF. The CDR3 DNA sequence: TGTGCCAGCAGCTTACATAGCACAGATACGCAGTATTTT. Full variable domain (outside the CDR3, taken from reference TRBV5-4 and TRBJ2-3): ETGVTQSPTHLIKTRGQQVTLRCSSQSGHNTVSWYQQALGQGPQFIFQYYREEENGRGNFPPRFSGLQFPNYSSELNVNALELDDSALYLCASSLHSTDTQYFGPGTRLTVL.

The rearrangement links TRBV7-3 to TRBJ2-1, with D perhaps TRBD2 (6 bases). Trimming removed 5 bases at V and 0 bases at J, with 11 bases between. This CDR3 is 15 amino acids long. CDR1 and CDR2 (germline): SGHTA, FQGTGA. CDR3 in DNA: TGTGCCAGCAGCCTAGCGAAAAGCTCCTACAATGAGCAGTTCTTC. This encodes CASSLAKSSYNEQFF.

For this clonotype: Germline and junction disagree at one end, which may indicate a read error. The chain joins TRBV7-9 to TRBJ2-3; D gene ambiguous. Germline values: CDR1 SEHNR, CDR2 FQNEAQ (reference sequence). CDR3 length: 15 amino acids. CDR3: CAGSLMGHSTDTQYF. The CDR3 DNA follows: TGTGCCGGCAGCTTGATGGGTCATAGCACAGATACGCAGTATTTT.